This entry lists 2 T cell receptor beta chains sequenced from one sample in a study of T-cell reconstitution after alpha-beta-depleted transplantation in children. As it was prepared, the TCRbeta library received unique molecular identifiers. TCRdb analysed the PCR reads with MiXCR anew, one entry per CDR3 protein. Among 500,000 to 650,000 distinct CDR3 sequences, around 13% were seen once, and the ten largest hold around 2.2%. The sample in question was PBMCs, mostly from graft donor cells, obtained 360 days after TCRalphabeta/CD19-depleted stem cell transplant. These receptors came from a male patient under 18 who had a stem cell transplant for acute myeloid leukemia, so the T cells may come from the graft donor.

The CDR3: CASSLEWDTEAFF. CDR3 nucleotide sequence: TGTGCCAGCAGCTTAGAATGGGACACTGAAGCTTTCTTT. The chain joins TRBV7-6 to TRBJ1-1; D call uncertain. Trimming pared 1 base from V and 3 bases from J, leaving 6 bases between. The CDR3 is made up of 13 amino acids. CDR1 and CDR2 from the germline V gene are SGHVS and FNYEAQ.

The genes are TRBV27 and TRBJ2-1, with D perhaps given as TRBD1 or TRBD2 (5 bases each). In germline, CDR1 is MNHEY, CDR2 SMNVEV (reference sequence). V was shortened by 2 bases and J by 7 bases, with 15 bases between the two germline ends. The CDR3 runs to 15 residues. CDR3 residues: CASSLRDPNWNEQFF. The CDR3 DNA reads TGTGCCAGCAGTTTACGGGACCCCAACTGGAATGAGCAGTTCTTC.